Listed here are 18 T cell receptor beta chains from one sample, sequenced in a study of a mutant IDH1 vaccine in newly diagnosed glioma. TCRdb's copy holds only in-frame clones and misses some; the assay was immunoSEQ multiplex PCR. Among 40,000 to 45,000 clones, roughly 83% were seen once, and the ten largest hold about 2.2%. Their antigen targets remain unknown. Time point indicated: week 23, last vaccination. Every vaccination contained 300 ug of the mutant IDH1 20-mer peptide and was paired with topical imiquimod. The sample in question was PBMCs, obtained from a glioma patient whose treatment included an IDH1 peptide vaccine. These receptors were obtained from a young woman with glioma. Some clones in this sample may be carry-over from other donors' samples.

V usage is TRBV5-5 and J usage is TRBJ2-7; TRBD1 might be the D (6 bases). Germline CDR1 reads SGHKS; CDR2 reads YYEKEE (reference sequence). V shed 6 bases and J shed 2 bases, with 12 bases lying between them. The CDR3 contains 13 residues. CDR3 DNA sequence: TGTGCCAGCACCCTCCAGGGGACCTACGAGCAGTACTTC. Its protein product is CASTLQGTYEQYF.

The chain uses TRBV20-1 and TRBJ2-7; D is unclear. V was pared by 6 bases and J by 4 bases, with 10 bases between. Germline V gene sequence: CDR1 DFQATT, CDR2 SNEGSKA (reference sequence). The CDR3 is 11 amino acids. Here the CDR3 DNA reads TGCAGTGCAAGCGATCGTTACGAGCAGTACTTC. Translated: CSASDRYEQYF.

This clone showed up just once. The chain joins TRBV11-1 to TRBJ2-7, with D possibly being TRBD1 or TRBD2 (7 bases each). V lost 0 bases and J lost 2, with 17 bases in between. Germline V gene sequence: CDR1 SGHAT, CDR2 FQDESV (reference sequence). The CDR3 covers 17 residues. As DNA, the CDR3 is TGTGCCAGCAGCTTAGCGGCAGGGGGACTACGTACCTACGAGCAGTACTTC. Protein product: CASSLAAGGLRTYEQYF.

There are a few counts of this clone. The chain links TRBV6-1 to TRBJ1-1; 10 nucleotides agree with TRBD1. V lost 4 bases and J lost 5; bases outside the gene matches: 4. This CDR3 contains 14 residues. Germline CDR1 is MNHNS and CDR2 is SASEGT. CDR3 sequence (DNA): TGTGCCAGCAGTGCGGGACAGGGGAGGACTGAAGCTTTCTTT. This codes for CASSAGQGRTEAFF.

The rearrangement links TRBV5-4 to TRBJ1-4; D gene uncertain. This CDR3 is built from 15 residues. Germline V lookup: CDR1 SGHNT, CDR2 YYREEE (reference sequence). Trimming shortened V by 5 bases and J by 3 bases, and 14 bases separated the two germline ends. This CDR3 reads CASSQVGVPNEKLFF. The CDR3 DNA sequence: TGTGCCAGCAGTCAGGTCGGGGTCCCTAATGAAAAACTGTTTTTT.

The V gene is TRBV5-1, the J gene TRBJ2-7; D may be TRBD1 (6 bases). CDR1 and CDR2 (germline): SGHRS, YFSETQ. The V end lost 2 bases, the J end lost 1 base, and 10 bases lay between the germline ends. This CDR3 spans 14 amino acids. The CDR3 here is CASSFGQGSYEQYF. The CDR3 nucleotides read TGCGCCAGCAGCTTCGGGCAGGGGTCCTACGAGCAGTACTTC. Full variable domain (missing parts from reference TRBV5-1 and TRBJ2-7): KAGVTQTPRYLIKTRGQQVTLSCSPISGHRSVSWYQQTPGQGLQFLFEYFSETQRNKGNFPGRFSGRQFSNSRSEMNVSTLELGDSALYLCASSFGQGSYEQYFGPGTRLTVT.

The DNA for the CDR3 is TGCAGCGTAGATCAGGGGTTGGGCGGGGAGCTGTTTTTT. This encodes CSVDQGLGGELFF. The chain carries TRBV29-1 and TRBJ2-2, with a possible D match to TRBD1 (6 bases). Germline V lookup: CDR1 SQVTM, CDR2 ANQGSEA. The ends were cut back, 6 bases at V and 7 bases at J, with 15 bases in the middle. The CDR3 loop spans 13 amino acids.

J is TRBJ2-5 and V is TRBV10-3, with D unclear. TRBJ2-7 matches the DNA end more closely, so the J call is doubtful. Germline V gene lookup returns CDR1 ENHRY and CDR2 SYGVKD. This CDR3 comprises 12 residues. The DNA of the CDR3 is TGTGCCATCAGTGGACGGACCTACGAGCAGTACTTC. Translating it yields CAISGRTYEQYF.

This chain connects TRBV19 to TRBJ1-5, with 10 nucleotides matching TRBD1. V gave up 11 bases and J gave up 5 bases; unmatched junction bases: 6. Germline V gives CDR1 LNHDA, CDR2 SQIVND (reference sequence). The CDR3 extends over 13 amino acids. CDR3 residues: CAATTGGDQPQHF. CDR3 nucleotides: TGTGCCGCCACGACAGGGGGCGATCAGCCCCAGCATTTT.

The chain joins TRBV6-5 to TRBJ2-4; 7 positions agree with TRBD1. V dropped 6 bases and J dropped 6; count of bases not matched to a gene: 5. The V gene's germline CDR1 is MNHEY and CDR2 SVGAGI. The CDR3 contains 13 residues. Here the CDR3 reads CASRSTGANIQYF. The CDR3 DNA sequence: TGTGCCAGCAGGTCTACAGGGGCAAACATTCAGTACTTC.

The V gene is TRBV7-8, the J gene TRBJ1-5, with D maybe TRBD1 (5 bases). Trimming took off 6 bases at V and 3 bases at J, with 18 bases between the two ends. The CDR3 has 16 amino acids. Germline-derived CDR1 and CDR2 are SGHVS and FQNEAQ. CDR3 protein: CASRRQPGTINQPQHF. The CDR3 nucleotides read TGTGCCAGCAGGCGCCAACCCGGGACCATCAATCAGCCCCAGCATTTT. Variable domain in full (rest from reference TRBV7-8 and TRBJ1-5): GAGVSQSPRYKVAKRGQDVALRCDPISGHVSLFWYQQALGQGPEFLTYFQNEAQLDKSGLPSDRFFAERPEGSVSTLKIQRTQQEDSAVYLCASRRQPGTINQPQHFGDGTRLSIL.

The V gene is TRBV27, the J gene TRBJ2-3, with unresolved D. V gave up 3 bases and J gave up 0 bases, with 13 bases separating them. The CDR3 is 16 residues long. Looked up from germline, CDR1 is MNHEY and CDR2 is SMNVEV (reference sequence). For the CDR3, the DNA is TGTGCCAGCAGTTTGAGATCCGGCGGCAGCACAGATACGCAGTATTTT. Amino acids: CASSLRSGGSTDTQYF.

The chain recombines TRBV30 with TRBJ2-5, with 8 bases matching TRBD2. CDR1 and CDR2 from the germline V gene are GTSNPN and SVGIG (reference sequence). CDR3 length: 14 amino acids. V trimming: 0 bases; J trimming: 3 bases; junction bases outside the gene matches: 3. The CDR3 nucleotides are TGTGCCTGGAGTGTACTAGCGGATAAAGAGACCCAGTACTTC. This encodes CAWSVLADKETQYF.

V is TRBV10-2 and J is TRBJ2-1; D could derive from TRBD1 or TRBD2 (6 bases each). Trimming cost V 6 bases and J 9 bases, with 18 bases left between them. Per germline, CDR1 WSHSY and CDR2 SAAADI. This CDR3 is built from 14 residues. CDR3 sequence: CASRTGGYSGEQFF. The CDR3 DNA follows: TGCGCCAGCAGGACCGGGGGCTACAGTGGTGAGCAGTTCTTC.

This chain links TRBV29-1 with TRBJ2-1, with D perhaps matching TRBD2 (5 bases). Per germline, CDR1 SQVTM and CDR2 ANQGSEA. The CDR3 runs 13 residues. Trimming stripped 4 bases from V and 7 bases from J, with 14 bases between. The CDR3, as DNA: TGCAGCGTTGCGCAAGGGAGTGTTAATGAGCAGTTCTTC. This translates into CSVAQGSVNEQFF.

The J gene is TRBJ1-1, the V gene TRBV19, with TRBD1 matching over 9 bases. The germline CDR1 and CDR2 sequences are LNHDA and SQIVND (reference sequence). This CDR3 spans 14 amino acids. V shed 4 bases and J 5 bases; nucleotides not matched to a gene: 5. The DNA for the CDR3 is TGTGCCAGTAGTAGGGACAGGGCTTGGACTGAAGCTTTCTTT. Protein: CASSRDRAWTEAFF.

The CDR3 loop reads CASSQDKGGTANYEQYF. DNA for the CDR3: TGCGCCAGCAGCCAAGATAAAGGCGGGACAGCGAACTACGAGCAGTACTTC. V usage is TRBV4-1 and J usage is TRBJ2-7; D is perhaps TRBD1 (7 bases). Germline V lookup: CDR1 MGHRA, CDR2 YSYEKL. V was trimmed by 0 bases and J by 3 bases, leaving 18 bases between them. CDR3 length: 17 residues.

The chain carries TRBV19 and TRBJ1-5; D is unclear. Germline assignment: CDR1 LNHDA and CDR2 SQIVND (reference sequence). Between the trimmed V and J ends, which lost 2 bases and 7 bases, there was a span of 15 bases. The CDR3 length is 15 residues. The CDR3 region has the DNA TGTGCCAGTAGTATAACGACACCACCCCGACAGCCCCAGCATTTT. As protein: CASSITTPPRQPQHF.